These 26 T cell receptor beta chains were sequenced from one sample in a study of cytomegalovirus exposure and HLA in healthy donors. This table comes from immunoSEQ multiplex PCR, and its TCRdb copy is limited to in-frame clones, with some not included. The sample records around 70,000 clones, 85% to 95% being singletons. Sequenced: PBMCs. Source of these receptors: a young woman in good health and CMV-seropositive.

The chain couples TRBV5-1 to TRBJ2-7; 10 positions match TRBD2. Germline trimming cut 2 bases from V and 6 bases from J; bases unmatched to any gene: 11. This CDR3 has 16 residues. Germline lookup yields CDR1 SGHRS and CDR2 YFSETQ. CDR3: CASSFTGLAANTEQYF. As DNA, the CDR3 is TGCGCCAGCAGCTTTACCGGACTAGCGGCGAATACCGAGCAGTACTTC.

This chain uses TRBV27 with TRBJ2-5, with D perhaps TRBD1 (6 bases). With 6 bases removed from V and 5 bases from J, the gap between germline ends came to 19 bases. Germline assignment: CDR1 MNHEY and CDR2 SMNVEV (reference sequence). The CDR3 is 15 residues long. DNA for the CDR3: TGTGCCAGCAGGGCGGGCAGGGGCCTTGGTGAGACCCAGTACTTC. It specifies CASRAGRGLGETQYF.

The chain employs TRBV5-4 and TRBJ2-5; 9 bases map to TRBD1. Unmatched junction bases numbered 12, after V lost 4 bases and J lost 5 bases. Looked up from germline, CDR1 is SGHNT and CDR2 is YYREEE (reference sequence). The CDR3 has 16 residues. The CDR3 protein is CASSPPGQGSVETQYF. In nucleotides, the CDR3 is TGTGCCAGCAGCCCGCCGGGACAGGGTTCCGTGGAGACCCAGTACTTC.

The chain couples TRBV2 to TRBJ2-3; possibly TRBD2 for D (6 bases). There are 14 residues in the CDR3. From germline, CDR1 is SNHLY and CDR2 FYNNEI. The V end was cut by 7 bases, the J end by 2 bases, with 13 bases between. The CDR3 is CASIWDSSTDTQYF. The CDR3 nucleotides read TGTGCCAGCATTTGGGACTCGTCCACAGATACGCAGTATTTT.

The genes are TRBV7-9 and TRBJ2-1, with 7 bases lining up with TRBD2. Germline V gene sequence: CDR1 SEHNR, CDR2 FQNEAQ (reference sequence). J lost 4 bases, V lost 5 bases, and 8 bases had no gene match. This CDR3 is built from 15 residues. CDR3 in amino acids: CASSGGLSPYNEQFF. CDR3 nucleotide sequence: TGTGCCAGCAGCGGGGGACTATCCCCTTACAATGAGCAGTTCTTC.

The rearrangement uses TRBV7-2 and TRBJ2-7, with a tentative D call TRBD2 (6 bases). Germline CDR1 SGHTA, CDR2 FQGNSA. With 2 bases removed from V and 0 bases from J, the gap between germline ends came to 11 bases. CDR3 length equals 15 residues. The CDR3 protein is CASSLPGVSSYEQYF. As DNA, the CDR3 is TGTGCCAGCAGCTTACCGGGGGTTAGCTCCTACGAGCAGTACTTC. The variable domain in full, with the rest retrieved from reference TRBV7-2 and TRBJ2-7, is GAGVSQSPSNKVTEKGKDVELRCDPISGHTALYWYRQSLGQGLEFLIYFQGNSAPDKSGLPSDRFSAERTGGSVSTLTIQRTQQEDSAVYLCASSLPGVSSYEQYFGPGTRLTVT.

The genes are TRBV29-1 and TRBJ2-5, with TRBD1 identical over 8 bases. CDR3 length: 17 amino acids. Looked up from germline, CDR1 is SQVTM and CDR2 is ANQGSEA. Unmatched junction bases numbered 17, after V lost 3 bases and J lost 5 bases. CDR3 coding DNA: TGCAGCGTTGATAATAGGTCGGGACAGGCCTCTAGTGAGACCCAGTACTTC. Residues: CSVDNRSGQASSETQYF.

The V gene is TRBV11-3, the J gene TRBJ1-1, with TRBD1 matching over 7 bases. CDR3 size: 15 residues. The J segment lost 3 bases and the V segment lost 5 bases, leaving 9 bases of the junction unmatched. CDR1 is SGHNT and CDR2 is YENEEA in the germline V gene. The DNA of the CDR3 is TGTGCCAGCAGCGAGACAGGGTTGGGTTACACTGAAGCTTTCTTT. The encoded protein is CASSETGLGYTEAFF.

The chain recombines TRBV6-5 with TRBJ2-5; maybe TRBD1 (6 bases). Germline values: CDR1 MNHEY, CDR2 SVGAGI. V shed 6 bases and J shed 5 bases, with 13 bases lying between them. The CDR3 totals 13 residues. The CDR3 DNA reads TGTGCCAGCAGCCTAGGGGGTGGGGAGACCCAGTACTTC. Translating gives CASSLGGGETQYF.

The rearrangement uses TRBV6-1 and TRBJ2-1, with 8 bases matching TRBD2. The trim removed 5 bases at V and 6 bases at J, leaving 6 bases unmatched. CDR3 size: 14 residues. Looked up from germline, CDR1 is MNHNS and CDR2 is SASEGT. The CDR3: CASSLAGASNEQFF. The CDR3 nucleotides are TGTGCCAGCAGTCTAGCGGGCGCGTCCAATGAGCAGTTCTTC.

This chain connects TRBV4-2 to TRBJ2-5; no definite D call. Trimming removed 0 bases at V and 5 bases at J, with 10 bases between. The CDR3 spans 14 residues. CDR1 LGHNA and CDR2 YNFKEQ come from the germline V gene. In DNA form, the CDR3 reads TGTGCCAGCAGCCAAGAGAGCGATGTGGAGACCCAGTACTTC. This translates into CASSQESDVETQYF.

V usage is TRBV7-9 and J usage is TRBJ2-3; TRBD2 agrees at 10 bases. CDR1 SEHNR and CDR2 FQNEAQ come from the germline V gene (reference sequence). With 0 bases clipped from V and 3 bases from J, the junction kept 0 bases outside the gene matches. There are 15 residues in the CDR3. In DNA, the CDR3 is TGTGCCAGCAGCTTAGCTAGCGGGGGGACAGATACGCAGTATTTT. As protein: CASSLASGGTDTQYF.

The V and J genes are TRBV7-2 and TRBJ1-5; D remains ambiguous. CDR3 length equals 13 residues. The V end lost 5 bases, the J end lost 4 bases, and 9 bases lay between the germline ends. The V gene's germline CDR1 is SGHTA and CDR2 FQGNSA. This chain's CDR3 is CASSPPGNQPQHF. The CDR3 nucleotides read TGTGCCAGCAGCCCCCCCGGGAATCAGCCCCAGCATTTT.

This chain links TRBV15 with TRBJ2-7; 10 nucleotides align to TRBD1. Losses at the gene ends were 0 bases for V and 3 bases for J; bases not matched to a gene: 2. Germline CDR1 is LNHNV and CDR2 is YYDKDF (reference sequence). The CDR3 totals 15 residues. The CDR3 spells CATSRDRTGGYEQYF. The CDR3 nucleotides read TGTGCCACCAGCAGAGATAGGACAGGGGGCTACGAGCAGTACTTC.

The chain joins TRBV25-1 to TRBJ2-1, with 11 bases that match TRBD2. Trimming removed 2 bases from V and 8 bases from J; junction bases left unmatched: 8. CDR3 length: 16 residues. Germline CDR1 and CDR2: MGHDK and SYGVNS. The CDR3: CASSELASGRLDEQFF. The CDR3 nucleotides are TGTGCCAGCAGTGAACTGGCTAGCGGGAGGTTGGATGAGCAGTTCTTC.

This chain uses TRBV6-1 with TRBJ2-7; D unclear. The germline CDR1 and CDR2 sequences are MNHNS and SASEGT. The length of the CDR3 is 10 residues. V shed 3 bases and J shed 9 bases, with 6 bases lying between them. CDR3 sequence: CASSDLGQYF. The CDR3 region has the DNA TGTGCCAGCAGTGACCTCGGGCAGTACTTC.

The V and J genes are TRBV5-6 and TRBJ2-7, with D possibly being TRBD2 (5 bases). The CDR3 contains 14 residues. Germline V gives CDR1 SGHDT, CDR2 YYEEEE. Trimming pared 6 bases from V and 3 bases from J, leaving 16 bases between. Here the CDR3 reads CASTRRRLLYEQYF. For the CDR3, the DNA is TGTGCCAGCACCCGACGGAGACTACTCTACGAGCAGTACTTC. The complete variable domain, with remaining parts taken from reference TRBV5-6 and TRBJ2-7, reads DAGVTQSPTHLIKTRGQQVTLRCSPKSGHDTVSWYQQALGQGPQFIFQYYEEEERQRGNFPDRFSGHQFPNYSSELNVNALLLGDSALYLCASTRRRLLYEQYFGPGTRLTVT.

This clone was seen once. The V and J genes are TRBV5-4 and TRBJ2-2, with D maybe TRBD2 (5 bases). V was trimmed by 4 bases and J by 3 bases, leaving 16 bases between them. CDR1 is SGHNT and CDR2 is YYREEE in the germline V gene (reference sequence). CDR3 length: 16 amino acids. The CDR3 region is CASSPPWTSDTGELFF. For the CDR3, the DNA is TGTGCCAGCAGCCCGCCGTGGACTTCTGACACCGGGGAGCTGTTTTTT.

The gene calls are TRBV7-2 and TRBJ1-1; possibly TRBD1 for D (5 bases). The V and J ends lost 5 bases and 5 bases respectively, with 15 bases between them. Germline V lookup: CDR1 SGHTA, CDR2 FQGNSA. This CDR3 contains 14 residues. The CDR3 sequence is CASSPRGWGTEAFF. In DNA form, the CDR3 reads TGTGCCAGCAGCCCTCGGGGGTGGGGAACTGAAGCTTTCTTT.

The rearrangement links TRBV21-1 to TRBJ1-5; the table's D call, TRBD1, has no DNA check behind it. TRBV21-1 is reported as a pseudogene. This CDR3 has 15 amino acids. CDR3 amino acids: CASIRNGTGDQPQHF. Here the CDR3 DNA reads TGTGCCAGCATCCGTAATGGGACAGGGGACCAGCCCCAGCATTTT.

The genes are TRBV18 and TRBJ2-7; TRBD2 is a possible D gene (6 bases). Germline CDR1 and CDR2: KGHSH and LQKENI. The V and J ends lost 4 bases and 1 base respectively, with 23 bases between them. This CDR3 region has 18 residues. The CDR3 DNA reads TGTGCCAGCTCACTACGTGGAGGTAGCGGTGATTCTTCCTACGAGCAGTACTTC. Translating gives CASSLRGGSGDSSYEQYF.

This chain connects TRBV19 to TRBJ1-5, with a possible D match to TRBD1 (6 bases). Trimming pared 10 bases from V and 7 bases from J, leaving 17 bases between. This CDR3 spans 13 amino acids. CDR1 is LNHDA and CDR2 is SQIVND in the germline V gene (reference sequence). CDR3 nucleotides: TGTGCCACGTCTTGGGGGGGGCAACAGCCCCAGCATTTT. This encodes CATSWGGQQPQHF.

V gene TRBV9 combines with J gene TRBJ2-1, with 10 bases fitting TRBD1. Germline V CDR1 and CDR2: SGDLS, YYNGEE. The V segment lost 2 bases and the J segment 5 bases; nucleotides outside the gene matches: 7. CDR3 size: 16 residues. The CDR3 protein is CASSVFGDRGNNEQFF. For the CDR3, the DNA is TGTGCCAGCAGCGTGTTCGGGGACAGGGGTAACAATGAGCAGTTCTTC.

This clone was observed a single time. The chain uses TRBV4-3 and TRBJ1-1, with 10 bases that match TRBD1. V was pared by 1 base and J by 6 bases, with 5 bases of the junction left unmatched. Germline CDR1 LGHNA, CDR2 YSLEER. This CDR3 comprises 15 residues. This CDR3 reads CASSQGTGGFAEAFF. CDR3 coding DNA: TGCGCCAGCAGCCAAGGGACAGGGGGGTTTGCTGAAGCTTTCTTT.

CDR3 protein: CASSPGTGQGYEQYF. The CDR3 region has the DNA TGCGCCAGCAGCCCCGGGACGGGACAGGGATACGAGCAGTACTTC. The rearrangement uses TRBV4-3 and TRBJ2-7; TRBD1 aligns across 9 bases. The CDR3 is 15 amino acids. J was trimmed by 4 bases and V by 4 bases; bases with no gene match: 8. The germline CDR1 and CDR2 sequences are LGHNA and YSLEER.

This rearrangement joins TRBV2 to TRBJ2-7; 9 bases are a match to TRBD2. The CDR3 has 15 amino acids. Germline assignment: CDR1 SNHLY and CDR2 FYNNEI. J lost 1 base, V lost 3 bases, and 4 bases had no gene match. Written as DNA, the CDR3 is TGTGCCAGCAGTGAGGGCGGGAGGGATTCCTACGAGCAGTACTTC. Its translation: CASSEGGRDSYEQYF.